These 21 T cell receptor beta chains were sequenced from one sample in a study of blood T cell repertoires in COVID-19. Sequencing was performed with immunoSEQ multiplex PCR; in TCRdb, only in-frame clones are kept and a portion is missing. The repertoire has 200,000 to 300,000 clones, over 80% of them found once; the top ten carry 27%. Sequenced sample: peripheral blood. These receptors originate from a man aged 40-49 years with acute or convalescent COVID-19.

This clone is a singleton in its sample. The chain couples TRBV3-1 (or the pseudogene TRBV3-2) to TRBJ2-6; the D gene is possibly TRBD2 (6 bases). The V end was cut by 1 base, the J end by 3 bases, with 7 bases between. The CDR3 has 15 amino acids. From germline, CDR1 is LGHDT and CDR2 YNNKEL (reference sequence). CDR3 region: CASSQVAVGANVLTF. The CDR3 DNA reads as TGTGCCAGCAGCCAAGTAGCGGTTGGGGCCAACGTCCTGACTTTC.

This clone was observed a few times. The chain's CDR3 is CASSQDTSGAYEQYF. The CDR3 DNA follows: TGCGCCAGCAGCCAAGATACCAGCGGGGCCTACGAGCAGTACTTC. This chain links TRBV4-3 with TRBJ2-7; 7 positions match TRBD2. CDR3 length: 15 amino acids. Germline V gene lookup returns CDR1 LGHNA and CDR2 YSLEER. V dropped 0 bases and J dropped 2; count of bases not matched to a gene: 4.

The chain carries TRBV5-5 and TRBJ1-5; D perhaps matches TRBD1 (6 bases). Trimming pared 3 bases from V and 1 base from J, leaving 11 bases between. Per the germline V gene, CDR1 is SGHKS and CDR2 is YYEKEE (reference sequence). The CDR3 extends over 15 amino acids. CDR3 sequence reads: CASSWGQRSNQPQHF. The CDR3, as DNA: TGTGCCAGCAGCTGGGGACAACGAAGCAATCAGCCCCAGCATTTT.

This chain connects TRBV10-3 to TRBJ1-1; a weak D match, TRBD1 (6 bases). V was cut by 6 bases and J by 3 bases, with 20 bases left in between. Per germline, CDR1 ENHRY and CDR2 SYGVKD. The CDR3 runs 16 residues. The CDR3 protein is CAIRNRVLSSDTEAFF. CDR3 DNA sequence: TGTGCCATCAGAAACAGGGTCCTCTCATCGGACACTGAAGCTTTCTTT.

The V and J genes are TRBV4-1 and TRBJ2-1, with 13 bases fitting TRBD2. The CDR3 runs 17 residues. Germline loops: CDR1 MGHRA, CDR2 YSYEKL. J was trimmed by 5 bases and V by 4 bases; bases with no gene match: 8. CDR3: CASSPRTLAGGHNEQFF. CDR3 nucleotide sequence: TGCGCCAGCAGCCCCAGAACACTAGCGGGAGGGCACAATGAGCAGTTCTTC.

The J gene is TRBJ2-5, the V gene TRBV29-1; 7 bases agree with TRBD2. The junction had 4 bases not matched to a gene; V was cut back by 6 bases and J by 0 bases. CDR1 and CDR2 (germline): SQVTM, ANQGSEA. CDR3 size: 13 residues. The CDR3 loop reads CSVSTSNQETQYF. As DNA, the CDR3 is TGCAGCGTCTCGACTAGCAACCAAGAGACCCAGTACTTC.

The chain employs TRBV3-1 (or the pseudogene TRBV3-2) and TRBJ1-2; 9 nucleotides match TRBD1. The CDR3 loop spans 17 amino acids. Germline loops: CDR1 LGHDT, CDR2 YNNKEL (reference sequence). The junction had 12 bases not matched to a gene; V was cut back by 1 base and J by 6 bases. CDR3 sequence: CASSQVAGQGPVDGYTF. The CDR3 region has the DNA TGTGCCAGCAGCCAAGTCGCAGGACAGGGGCCTGTCGATGGCTACACCTTC.

This rearrangement joins TRBV7-2 to TRBJ2-1; 11 nucleotides agree with TRBD2. The V gene's germline CDR1 is SGHTA and CDR2 FQGNSA. The CDR3 runs 17 residues. The J segment lost 6 bases and the V segment lost 5 bases, leaving 12 bases of the junction unmatched. The CDR3 is CASSILGTSGRPNEQFF. The CDR3 bases are TGTGCCAGCAGCATACTAGGGACTAGCGGTAGACCCAATGAGCAGTTCTTC.

This chain joins TRBV19 and TRBJ2-1, with TRBD2 matching over 13 bases. V lost 5 bases and J lost 5; bases outside the gene matches: 6. This CDR3 has 16 residues. Germline values: CDR1 LNHDA, CDR2 SQIVND (reference sequence). CDR3 sequence: CASSFIGLAGDNEQFF. The CDR3 DNA reads TGTGCCAGTAGTTTCATAGGACTAGCGGGGGACAATGAGCAGTTCTTC.

CDR3 DNA sequence: TGTGCCAGCAAGAGCGGAACGAATGGCTACACCTTC. Translated: CASKSGTNGYTF. The J gene is TRBJ1-2, the V gene TRBV9, with D unclear. CDR1 SGDLS and CDR2 YYNGEE come from the germline V gene. This CDR3 comprises 12 residues. The germline V and J ends were trimmed by 6 bases and 6 bases, with 12 bases remaining between them.

This chain uses TRBV10-3 with TRBJ2-2, with D tentatively TRBD1 (5 bases). Germline CDR1 is ENHRY and CDR2 is SYGVKD. This CDR3 is 14 amino acids long. V lost 4 bases and J 4 bases, leaving 10 bases between the germline ends. The CDR3 region has the DNA TGTGCCATCAGTGTAGGACAATCCACCGGGGAGCTGTTTTTT. Protein product: CAISVGQSTGELFF.

This clone was detected only a few times. The chain is built from TRBV6-5 and TRBJ1-1; D is uncertain. Germline V gives CDR1 MNHEY, CDR2 SVGAGI. This CDR3 is built from 16 residues. Trimming took 0 bases from V and 2 from J, leaving 13 bases between them. Here the CDR3 DNA reads TGTGCCAGCAGTTACTCGAAGCGGGCTGGTAACACTGAAGCTTTCTTT. Amino acids: CASSYSKRAGNTEAFF.

The chain employs TRBV10-3 and TRBJ2-7; a weak D match, TRBD2 (5 bases). V dropped 4 bases and J dropped 2 bases, with 9 bases sitting between them. The CDR3 spans 13 residues. CDR1 ENHRY and CDR2 SYGVKD come from the germline V gene. The CDR3 loop reads CAISGEGAYEQYF. The CDR3 DNA sequence: TGTGCCATCAGTGGAGAGGGAGCCTACGAGCAGTACTTC.

The chain is built from TRBV28 and TRBJ1-6, with 9 nucleotides matching TRBD1. Germline loops: CDR1 MDHEN, CDR2 SYDVKM. The CDR3 consists of 15 residues. V shed 4 bases, J shed 10 bases, and the junction held 8 bases outside the gene matches. DNA of the CDR3: TGTGCCAGCAGTTCCCGCCGGGACAGGGTCTCACCCCTCCACTTT. Translation: CASSSRRDRVSPLHF.

The chain carries TRBV29-1 and TRBJ2-3; TRBD1 or TRBD2 may be the D gene (5 bases each). The CDR3 spans 13 residues. Germline V gene lookup returns CDR1 SQVTM and CDR2 ANQGSEA. Trimming stripped 7 bases from V and 2 bases from J, with 13 bases between. The CDR3 spells CSGGSGNTDTQYF. CDR3 in DNA: TGCAGCGGGGGGTCAGGGAACACAGATACGCAGTATTTT.

The chain employs TRBV6-5 and TRBJ1-1; 9 bases align to TRBD1. Per germline, CDR1 MNHEY and CDR2 SVGAGI. V shed 3 bases and J 2 bases; nucleotides not matched to a gene: 4. The CDR3 totals 15 residues. CDR3 region: CASSYATGGNTEAFF. CDR3 bases: TGTGCCAGCAGTTATGCGACAGGGGGTAACACTGAAGCTTTCTTT.

The chain recombines TRBV10-2 with TRBJ2-7; 8 nucleotides align to TRBD2. Germline CDR1 WSHSY, CDR2 SAAADI. The CDR3 runs 13 residues. J was trimmed by 5 bases and V by 7 bases; bases with no gene match: 7. CDR3 in amino acids: CASKWREAHEQYF. DNA of the CDR3: TGCGCCAGCAAGTGGCGGGAGGCCCACGAGCAGTACTTC.

The chain couples TRBV6-5 to TRBJ2-5, with D hard to call. Trimming left V 7 bases short and J 1 base short, with 10 bases between. In germline, CDR1 is MNHEY, CDR2 SVGAGI. The CDR3 has 13 residues. The DNA of the CDR3 is TGTGCCAGCACACGGAGCCTCCAAGAGACCCAGTACTTC. Its protein is CASTRSLQETQYF.

V gene TRBV12-3 or TRBV12-4 combines with J gene TRBJ1-4; D remains unclear. The CDR3 spans 13 residues. V was shortened by 6 bases and J by 8 bases, with 13 bases between the two germline ends. CDR3: CASRPPTEEKLFF. The CDR3, as DNA: TGTGCCAGCAGACCACCGACGGAGGAAAAACTGTTTTTT.

The gene calls are TRBV9 and TRBJ2-7; perhaps TRBD2 as D (6 bases). Per germline, CDR1 SGDLS and CDR2 YYNGEE. Trimming removed 6 bases from V and 0 bases from J, with 13 bases in between. The CDR3 loop spans 14 amino acids. This CDR3 is CASNSGPSSYEQYF. DNA of the CDR3: TGTGCCAGCAATAGCGGCCCGAGCTCCTACGAGCAGTACTTC.

The rearrangement links TRBV3-1 (or the pseudogene TRBV3-2) to TRBJ1-4; D ambiguous. Germline values: CDR1 LGHDT, CDR2 YNNKEL (reference sequence). Trimming took 0 bases from V and 5 from J, leaving 13 bases between them. The CDR3 is 16 residues long. This chain's CDR3 is CASSQDPRGVNEKLFF. DNA for the CDR3: TGTGCCAGCAGCCAAGATCCCCGAGGCGTAAATGAAAAACTGTTTTTT.